This entry features one T cell receptor (beta chain) sequence. The antigen is not known. The data were taken from a study of vaccination effects on CD4 cells after COVID-19. Whole-study context: Relative to the second dose, post-vaccine samples were obtained a median of 72 days later. Regarding the study as a whole: The study enrolled few convalescent patients and sampled no early post-infection timepoints.

Here immunoSEQ multiplex PCR was the method, and the copy in TCRdb shows in-frame clones only, minus some. Of some 70,000 clones listed, about 80% were seen once; the top ten hold 1% to 1.5%. V lost 5 bases, J lost 2 bases, and 0 bases stayed unmatched. The CDR3 contains 13 residues. Germline CDR1 and CDR2: MNHNY and SVGAGI (reference sequence). Peptide-pool stimulation followed by sequencing identified expanded antigen-specific CD4+ clonotypes in the ViraFEST assay. An approximately 10-day culture period preceded the isolation of CD4+ T cells. As their vaccination, participants received two doses of either BNT162b2 or mRNA-1273. Among the vaccine recipients, none had a prior SARS-CoV-2 infection, and nucleocapsid antibodies were negative.

The material was CD4+ T cells from PBMCs cultured with HCoV-229E spike peptides, obtained after COVID-19 vaccination. This receptor was obtained from a human donor who received a COVID-19 vaccine. This chain links TRBV6-6 with TRBJ2-5; TRBD1 aligns across 9 bases. The CDR3 is CASSGTGQETQYF. CDR3 nucleotide sequence: TGTGCCAGCAGTGGGACAGGGCAAGAGACCCAGTACTTC.